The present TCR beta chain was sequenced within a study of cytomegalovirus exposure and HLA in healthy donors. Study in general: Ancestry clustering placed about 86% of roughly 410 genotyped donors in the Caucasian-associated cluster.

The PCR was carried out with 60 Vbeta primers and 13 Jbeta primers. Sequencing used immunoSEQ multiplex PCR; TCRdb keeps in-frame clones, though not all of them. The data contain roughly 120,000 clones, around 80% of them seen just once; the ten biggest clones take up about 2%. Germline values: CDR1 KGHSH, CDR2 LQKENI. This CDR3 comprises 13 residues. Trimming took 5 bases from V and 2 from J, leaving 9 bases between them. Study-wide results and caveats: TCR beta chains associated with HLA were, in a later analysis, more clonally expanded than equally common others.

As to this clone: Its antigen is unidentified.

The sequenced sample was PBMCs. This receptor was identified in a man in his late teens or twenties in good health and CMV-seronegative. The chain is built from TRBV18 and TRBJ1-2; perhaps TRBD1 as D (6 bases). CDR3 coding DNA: TGTGCCAGCTCAATCGGGACAAACTATGGCTACACCTTC. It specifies CASSIGTNYGYTF.